A selection of T cell receptor beta chains follows, all from one sample in a study of blood T cell repertoires in COVID-19. The data were produced by immunoSEQ multiplex PCR, yet TCRdb's version contains in-frame clones alone and is incomplete. Of 300,000 or so clones listed, roughly nine tenths are singletons. The sequenced sample consisted of peripheral blood. The source is a man aged 18 to 35 who had recovered from COVID-19. The CDR3 runs from the conserved cysteine through the conserved F or W. The order of the fields is V gene, D gene, J gene, clone size, CDR3 protein, CDR3 DNA. The D gene is left open where the match is weak. Only part of the rows carry a size: once, few, many, or a class if the clone is expanded.

TRBV19,-,TRBJ1-1,-,CASSSGGLGTEAFF,TGTGCCAGTAGCTCGGGGGGTCTGGGCACTGAAGCTTTCTTT
TRBV7-9,-,TRBJ2-1,-,CASSLGQSYNEQFF,TGTGCCAGCAGCTTAGGACAGAGCTACAATGAGCAGTTCTTC
TRBV28,-,TRBJ1-1,-,CASSLTGLSEAFF,TGTGCCAGCAGTTTAACGGGATTGTCTGAAGCTTTCTTT
TRBV7-2,TRBD1,TRBJ1-2,-,CASSSNRGRHYGYTF,TGTGCCAGCAGTAGTAACAGGGGAAGGCACTATGGCTACACCTTC
TRBV11-2,TRBD1,TRBJ2-2,-,CASSSPTGKTGELFF,TGTGCCAGCAGCTCACCGACAGGGAAGACCGGGGAGCTGTTTTTT
TRBV13,TRBD1,TRBJ2-1,-,CASSSDRRTYNEQFF,TGTGCCAGCAGCTCGGACAGGAGAACCTACAATGAGCAGTTCTTC
TRBV19,TRBD1,TRBJ1-1,-,CASDDRENTEAFF,TGTGCCAGTGACGACAGGGAGAACACTGAAGCTTTCTTT
TRBV19,TRBD2,TRBJ2-7,-,CASSMRENSYEQYF,TGTGCCAGTAGTATGCGGGAGAACTCCTACGAGCAGTACTTC
TRBV5-1,-,TRBJ2-7,-,CASSLLSSGSSYEQYF,TGCGCCAGCAGCTTGCTTTCGAGCGGTAGCTCCTACGAGCAGTACTTC
TRBV27,TRBD2,TRBJ2-1,-,CATHGGLAGGNEQFF,TGTGCCACCCACGGTGGGCTAGCGGGGGGGAATGAGCAGTTCTTC
TRBV4-3,TRBD2,TRBJ2-7,-,CASSQETSGGIYEQYF,TGCGCCAGCAGCCAGGAAACTAGCGGGGGGATTTACGAGCAGTACTTC
TRBV4-1,-,TRBJ1-1,-,CASSRYGAGRPFF,TGCGCCAGCAGCCGTTACGGCGCAGGGAGGCCTTTCTTT
TRBV6-5,-,TRBJ2-3,-,CASSTTSGTQYF,TGTGCCAGCAGTACAACCTCGGGTACGCAGTATTTT
TRBV4-1,-,TRBJ1-1,-,CASSQDHSMNTEAFF,TGCGCCAGCAGCCAAGATCACAGTATGAACACTGAAGCTTTCTTT
TRBV29-1,TRBD2,TRBJ2-2,-,CSVPAGGVGELFF,TGCAGCGTACCAGCGGGAGGTGTCGGGGAGCTGTTTTTT
TRBV6-5,-,TRBJ2-1,-,CASSYPYEQFF,TGTGCCAGCAGTTACCCCTATGAGCAGTTCTTC
TRBV6-6,-,TRBJ1-1,-,CASSYFDLGWGVEAFF,TGTGCCAGCAGTTACTTCGACTTGGGATGGGGGGTCGAAGCTTTCTTT
TRBV4-1,TRBD2,TRBJ2-1,once,CASSPGMTSGNEQFF,TGCGCCAGCAGCCCCGGGATGACTAGCGGGAATGAGCAGTTCTTC
TRBV10-3,TRBD2,TRBJ2-3,-,CAISETPTSGRDTDTQYF,TGTGCCATCAGTGAAACCCCGACTAGCGGGAGGGACACAGATACGCAGTATTTT
TRBV7-2,TRBD1,TRBJ1-6,-,CASSLVGTGNSPLHF,TGTGCCAGCAGCTTAGTAGGGACAGGGAATTCACCCCTCCACTTT
TRBV2,-,TRBJ2-5,-,CASSVQETQYF,TGTGCCAGCAGCGTTCAAGAGACCCAGTACTTC
TRBV5-8,-,TRBJ2-7,-,CASSLELGVSYEQYF,TGTGCCAGCAGCTTGGAGCTAGGGGTCTCCTACGAGCAGTACTTC
TRBV6-5,-,TRBJ2-2,-,CASLRGQLFTGELFF,TGTGCCAGCCTCCGGGGACAATTGTTCACCGGGGAGCTGTTTTTT
TRBV7-9,TRBD1,TRBJ1-1,-,CAITGGNTEAFF,TGTGCCATCACAGGGGGAAACACTGAAGCTTTCTTT
TRBV24-1,TRBD1,TRBJ1-6,once,CATRRTGLNSPLHF,TGTGCCACCAGGAGGACAGGCCTCAATTCACCCCTCCACTTT
TRBV3-1/TRBV3-2,TRBD1,TRBJ1-1,few,CASSQKGAGTEAFF,TGTGCCAGCAGCCAAAAGGGGGCGGGCACTGAAGCTTTCTTT